Given below is one T cell receptor (beta chain) in context. The target antigen is unknown. This CDR3 is built from 14 residues. The V gene's germline CDR1 is MNHNS and CDR2 SASEGT. The ends were cut back, 2 bases at V and 4 bases at J, with 9 bases in the middle. The data originate from a study of graft-versus-host responses after intestinal transplantation. Overall study: Recipients underwent multivisceral, liver-intestinal, or isolated intestinal transplants.

The table came from immunoSEQ multiplex PCR; TCRdb's copy has only in-frame clones and leaves some out. The sample holds some 40,000 clones; roughly 93% are singletons and the top ten take 20% to 25%. Broader study findings: GvH clones detected in recipient marrow included some appearing first in ileum or blood.

The receptor was isolated from a human donor who was the organ donor for an intestinal transplant. The sample here was unstimulated CD8+ T cells sorted from spleen or lymph node cells, taken before transplant. The chain is built from TRBV6-1 and TRBJ1-3, with D uncertain. The CDR3 bases are TGTGCCAGCAGTGAATGGGTGGGAGGAAACACCATATATTTT. Encoded protein: CASSEWVGGNTIYF.